This is a list of T cell receptor beta chains from one sample in a study of T cell responses to AZD1222 COVID-19 vaccine. Sequenced by immunoSEQ multiplex PCR; TCRdb stores in-frame clones only, minus some. This table holds 170,000 or so clones, around nine tenths found once. Here the sequenced sample was peripheral blood, taken on day 0 of AZD1222 vaccination. These receptor sequences come from an adult in good health. CDR3s include the opening cysteine and the closing phenylalanine or tryptophan. D genes are given only for firm matches. A clone size is listed for some rows: how often the clone was seen (once, few, many), or a class if it is expanded.

CDR3aa: CASSSRMGSLMNTEAFF
CDR3nt: TGTGCCAGCAGCTCCAGGATGGGCAGCCTCATGAACACTGAAGCTTTCTTT
abundance: -
v_gene: TRBV5-6
d_gene: -
j_gene: TRBJ1-1

CDR3aa: CASSGTREAEQYF
CDR3nt: TGCGCCAGCAGCGGTACCAGGGAGGCCGAGCAGTACTTC
abundance: -
v_gene: TRBV5-1
d_gene: -
j_gene: TRBJ2-7

CDR3aa: CTSSPGRGLWGKHRSTNEKLFF
CDR3nt: TGCACCAGCAGCCCCGGTCGGGGTTTATGGGGTAAACACCGTTCAACTAATGAAAAACTGTTTTTT
abundance: -
v_gene: TRBV1
d_gene: -
j_gene: TRBJ1-4

CDR3aa: CASSYDRSYEQYF
CDR3nt: TGTGCCAGCAGCTACGACAGATCCTACGAGCAGTACTTC
abundance: -
v_gene: TRBV7-3
d_gene: -
j_gene: TRBJ2-7

CDR3aa: CASSRRAPYGYTF
CDR3nt: TGTGCCAGCAGCCGTAGAGCTCCCTATGGCTACACCTTC
abundance: once
v_gene: TRBV3-1/TRBV3-2
d_gene: -
j_gene: TRBJ1-2

CDR3aa: CASSDRVGIQYF
CDR3nt: TGTGCCAGCTCGGACAGGGTTGGCATTCAGTACTTC
abundance: -
v_gene: TRBV18
d_gene: TRBD1
j_gene: TRBJ2-4

CDR3aa: CASTGLNQETQYF
CDR3nt: TGTGCCAGCACCGGACTAAACCAAGAGACCCAGTACTTC
abundance: -
v_gene: TRBV5-5
d_gene: -
j_gene: TRBJ2-5

CDR3aa: CASMGPGLLGETQYF
CDR3nt: TGTGCCAGCATGGGCCCAGGGTTGCTGGGCGAGACCCAGTACTTC
abundance: -
v_gene: TRBV27
d_gene: -
j_gene: TRBJ2-5

CDR3aa: CASSWTEASSGNTIYF
CDR3nt: TGCGCCAGCAGCTGGACAGAAGCGAGCTCTGGAAACACCATATATTTT
abundance: -
v_gene: TRBV5-1
d_gene: -
j_gene: TRBJ1-3

CDR3aa: CACGESDSPLHF
CDR3nt: TGTGCATGTGGTGAGAGCGATTCACCCCTCCACTTT
abundance: -
v_gene: TRBV30
d_gene: -
j_gene: TRBJ1-6

CDR3aa: CASSLSTGQHYGYTF
CDR3nt: TGTGCCAGCAGTTTATCCACGGGACAACACTATGGCTACACCTTC
abundance: -
v_gene: TRBV27
d_gene: -
j_gene: TRBJ1-2

CDR3aa: CASSPRATNEKLFF
CDR3nt: TGTGCCAGCAGCCCGCGGGCAACTAATGAAAAACTGTTTTTT
abundance: few
v_gene: TRBV3-1/TRBV3-2
d_gene: -
j_gene: TRBJ1-4

CDR3aa: CASTPGPQNTEAFF
CDR3nt: TGTGCCAGCACCCCGGGACCCCAGAACACTGAAGCTTTCTTT
abundance: -
v_gene: TRBV6-5
d_gene: -
j_gene: TRBJ1-1

CDR3aa: CATTSNNGYTF
CDR3nt: TGTGCCACCACTAGCAACAATGGCTACACCTTC
abundance: -
v_gene: TRBV28
d_gene: -
j_gene: TRBJ1-2

CDR3aa: CASSQDRYGGSLPYEQYF
CDR3nt: TGCGCCAGCAGCCAAGACAGGTACGGGGGGTCGCTTCCCTACGAGCAGTACTTC
abundance: -
v_gene: TRBV4-1
d_gene: TRBD2
j_gene: TRBJ2-7

CDR3aa: CASSLAQWGGRNIQYF
CDR3nt: TGTGCCAGCAGCTTAGCTCAGTGGGGGGGGCGTAACATTCAGTACTTC
abundance: -
v_gene: TRBV7-2
d_gene: -
j_gene: TRBJ2-4

CDR3aa: CASSQGQGTTNTEAFF
CDR3nt: TGTGCCAGCAGCCAGGGACAGGGGACGACGAACACTGAAGCTTTCTTT
abundance: -
v_gene: TRBV4-2
d_gene: TRBD1
j_gene: TRBJ1-1

CDR3aa: CASSLQWDNQPQHF
CDR3nt: TGTGCCAGCTCACTACAGTGGGACAATCAGCCCCAGCATTTT
abundance: -
v_gene: TRBV18
d_gene: -
j_gene: TRBJ1-5

CDR3aa: CASSLGFRGLNTGELFF
CDR3nt: TGCGCCAGCAGCTTGGGATTCAGGGGGTTGAACACCGGGGAGCTGTTTTTT
abundance: -
v_gene: TRBV5-1
d_gene: TRBD1
j_gene: TRBJ2-2

CDR3aa: CASRLLTGNYGYTF
CDR3nt: TGTGCCAGTAGGCTACTGACAGGGAACTATGGCTACACCTTC
abundance: -
v_gene: TRBV19
d_gene: TRBD1
j_gene: TRBJ1-2

CDR3aa: CASRVTESTDTQYF
CDR3nt: TGTGCCAGCAGGGTAACAGAAAGCACAGATACGCAGTATTTT
abundance: -
v_gene: TRBV6-5
d_gene: -
j_gene: TRBJ2-3

CDR3aa: CASSFSTLPYEQYF
CDR3nt: TGTGCCAGCAGTTTTAGTACGCTACCCTACGAGCAGTACTTC
abundance: -
v_gene: TRBV6-2/TRBV6-3
d_gene: -
j_gene: TRBJ2-7

CDR3aa: CSAPPVPLHF
CDR3nt: TGCAGTGCTCCGCCCGTACCCCTCCACTTT
abundance: -
v_gene: TRBV20-1
d_gene: -
j_gene: TRBJ1-6

CDR3aa: CASSPRDRGRDTQYF
CDR3nt: TGTGCCAGCAGCCCGAGGGACAGGGGGCGCGATACGCAGTATTTT
abundance: -
v_gene: TRBV11-3
d_gene: TRBD1
j_gene: TRBJ2-3

CDR3aa: CASSLSNGGISYNEQFF
CDR3nt: TGTGCCAGCAGTTTATCGAACGGGGGCATTTCCTACAATGAGCAGTTCTTC
abundance: -
v_gene: TRBV27
d_gene: -
j_gene: TRBJ2-1

CDR3aa: CASSLNRVATNEKLFF
CDR3nt: TGTGCCAGCAGCTTGAACAGGGTTGCAACTAATGAAAAACTGTTTTTT
abundance: -
v_gene: TRBV7-2
d_gene: -
j_gene: TRBJ1-4

CDR3aa: CASWAGGLDEQYF
CDR3nt: TGTGCCAGCTGGGCGGGGGGCCTGGACGAGCAGTACTTC
abundance: -
v_gene: TRBV2
d_gene: TRBD2
j_gene: TRBJ2-7

CDR3aa: CAIYSGNTIYF
CDR3nt: TGTGCCATCTACTCTGGAAACACCATATATTTT
abundance: once
v_gene: TRBV7-9
d_gene: -
j_gene: TRBJ1-3

CDR3aa: CASSRGRWDEQYF
CDR3nt: TGTGCCAGCAGCCGGGGGAGGTGGGACGAGCAGTACTTC
abundance: -
v_gene: TRBV28
d_gene: -
j_gene: TRBJ2-7

CDR3aa: CASSPRPGTALETQYF
CDR3nt: TGTGCCAGTAGTCCACGACCCGGGACAGCCCTAGAGACCCAGTACTTC
abundance: -
v_gene: TRBV19
d_gene: TRBD1
j_gene: TRBJ2-5

CDR3aa: CASSLGLTALNYGYTF
CDR3nt: TGTGCCAGCAGCTTAGGGTTGACAGCGTTAAACTATGGCTACACCTTC
abundance: few
v_gene: TRBV7-2
d_gene: -
j_gene: TRBJ1-2

CDR3aa: CASSHRTGANVLTF
CDR3nt: TGTGCCAGCAGCCACCGGACTGGGGCCAACGTCCTGACTTTC
abundance: -
v_gene: TRBV3-1/TRBV3-2
d_gene: -
j_gene: TRBJ2-6

CDR3aa: CASSVTSEPNSGANVLTF
CDR3nt: TGCGCCAGCAGCGTAACTAGCGAGCCAAACTCTGGGGCCAACGTCCTGACTTTC
abundance: -
v_gene: TRBV5-1
d_gene: TRBD2
j_gene: TRBJ2-6

CDR3aa: CASSTGLVGETQYF
CDR3nt: TGCGCCAGCAGCACGGGACTAGTGGGAGAGACCCAGTACTTC
abundance: -
v_gene: TRBV5-1
d_gene: TRBD2
j_gene: TRBJ2-5

CDR3aa: CASSASQGASWGYTF
CDR3nt: TGTGCCAGCAGCGCATCTCAGGGGGCGTCTTGGGGCTACACCTTC
abundance: -
v_gene: TRBV7-2
d_gene: TRBD1
j_gene: TRBJ1-2

CDR3aa: CASSPRDAPFYGYTF
CDR3nt: TGTGCCAGCAGTCCCCGGGACGCACCCTTCTATGGCTACACCTTC
abundance: -
v_gene: TRBV6-6
d_gene: -
j_gene: TRBJ1-2

CDR3aa: CASSFFNPGSVWEAFF
CDR3nt: TGTGCCAGCAGCTTCTTTAATCCGGGGTCGGTTTGGGAAGCTTTCTTT
abundance: -
v_gene: TRBV5-6
d_gene: -
j_gene: TRBJ1-1

CDR3aa: CASSLGQGASGNTIYF
CDR3nt: TGCGCCAGCAGCTTGGGACAGGGGGCCTCTGGAAACACCATATATTTT
abundance: -
v_gene: TRBV5-1
d_gene: TRBD1
j_gene: TRBJ1-3

CDR3aa: CASSVLASGAEAFF
CDR3nt: TGTGCCAGCAGCGTATTGGCCTCCGGGGCTGAAGCTTTCTTT
abundance: -
v_gene: TRBV9
d_gene: -
j_gene: TRBJ1-1

CDR3aa: CASSEAPRGGATNEKLFF
CDR3nt: TGTGCCAGCAGTGAAGCCCCGAGGGGTGGGGCAACTAATGAAAAACTGTTTTTT
abundance: -
v_gene: TRBV6-1
d_gene: -
j_gene: TRBJ1-4

CDR3aa: CATRYRDNAEAFF
CDR3nt: TGTGCCACCAGGTACCGGGACAACGCTGAAGCTTTCTTT
abundance: -
v_gene: TRBV24-1
d_gene: -
j_gene: TRBJ1-1

CDR3aa: CASSQDGAGSSYEQYF
CDR3nt: TGCGCCAGCAGCCAAGATGGGGCAGGGAGCTCCTACGAGCAGTACTTC
abundance: -
v_gene: TRBV4-3
d_gene: -
j_gene: TRBJ2-7

CDR3aa: CASSFLVAGANVLTF
CDR3nt: TGTGCCAGCAGTTTCTTGGTCGCTGGGGCCAACGTCCTGACTTTC
abundance: -
v_gene: TRBV28
d_gene: -
j_gene: TRBJ2-6

CDR3aa: CASSLLPGQTTYEQYF
CDR3nt: TGTGCCAGCAGCTTGCTGCCGGGACAGACTACCTACGAGCAGTACTTC
abundance: -
v_gene: TRBV7-2
d_gene: TRBD1
j_gene: TRBJ2-7

CDR3aa: CASSFGSSRWTEAFF
CDR3nt: TGTGCCAGCAGTTTCGGGAGCTCAAGGTGGACTGAAGCTTTCTTT
abundance: -
v_gene: TRBV28
d_gene: -
j_gene: TRBJ1-1

CDR3aa: CSARDVTEAFF
CDR3nt: TGCAGTGCTAGAGATGTCACTGAAGCTTTCTTT
abundance: -
v_gene: TRBV20-1
d_gene: -
j_gene: TRBJ1-1